These 15 T cell receptor beta chains originate from one sample sequenced in a study of blood T cell repertoires in COVID-19 (dated by TCRdb to 2020 to 2022). Libraries came from the immunoSEQ multiplex PCR assay. TCRdb mirrors the immuneACCESS table, restricted to in-frame sequences. Some clones are absent from its copies; in checked studies, under half trace to an unresolved V gene, and the reason for the others is unknown. This sample comprises some 120,000 clones, 70% to 90% of them detected only once. The ten largest clonotypes hold approximately 20% of the sample. Sequenced: peripheral blood. The receptors come from a woman aged 50 to 60 who had recovered from COVID-19.

This clone was detected once. The chain uses TRBV18 and TRBJ1-4; D may be TRBD1 (5 bases). CDR1 is KGHSH and CDR2 is LQKENI in the germline V gene. Trimming pared 3 bases from V and 8 bases from J, leaving 22 bases between. The CDR3 spans 17 residues. The CDR3 loop reads CASSPLTPGPKGEKLFF. The CDR3 nucleotides read TGTGCCAGCTCACCTCTAACACCAGGGCCCAAGGGAGAAAAACTGTTTTTT. Using reference TRBV18 and TRBJ1-4 for the parts outside the CDR3, the full variable domain is NAGVMQNPRHLVRRRGQEARLRCSPMKGHSHVYWYRQLPEEGLKFMVYLQKENIIDESGMPKERFSAEFPKEGPSILRIQQVVRGDSAAYFCASSPLTPGPKGEKLFFGSGTQLSVL.

The chain has TRBV12-5 and TRBJ2-3, with unresolved D. V was clipped by 6 bases and J by 2 bases, with 12 bases between them. Per germline, CDR1 LGHNT and CDR2 FRNRAP. There are 14 residues in the CDR3. Here the CDR3 reads CASGNSTFTDTQYF. For the CDR3, the DNA is TGTGCTAGTGGGAACTCCACCTTCACAGATACGCAGTATTTT.

The genes are TRBV4-2 and TRBJ2-3; no reliable D call. This CDR3 is 12 amino acids long. V shed 5 bases and J shed 4 bases, with 7 bases lying between them. CDR1 and CDR2 (germline): LGHNA, YNFKEQ. For the CDR3, the DNA is TGTGCCAGCAGCATCTCCGCAGATACGCAGTATTTT. Its protein product is CASSISADTQYF.

The chain joins TRBV19 to TRBJ1-1, with 11 bases fitting TRBD1. Losses at the gene ends were 3 bases for V and 3 bases for J; bases not matched to a gene: 9. The CDR3 loop spans 17 amino acids. Germline assignment: CDR1 LNHDA and CDR2 SQIVND (reference sequence). In DNA form, the CDR3 reads TGTGCCAGTAGTATCAGGACAGGGGGCACCTTGGACACTGAAGCTTTCTTT. Its translation is CASSIRTGGTLDTEAFF.

J is TRBJ2-1 and V is TRBV14; possibly TRBD1 for D (5 bases). V lost 0 bases to trimming and J lost 3 bases, with 12 bases between them. The CDR3 sequence is 16 residues long. Germline values: CDR1 SGHDN, CDR2 FVKESK. The CDR3 sequence: CASSQDQGRIYNEQFF. DNA of the CDR3: TGTGCCAGCAGCCAAGATCAGGGCAGGATCTACAATGAGCAGTTCTTC.

The rearrangement uses TRBV18 and TRBJ1-3; D unresolved. CDR3 size: 17 residues. CDR1 is KGHSH and CDR2 is LQKENI in the germline V gene. The V end lost 1 base, the J end lost 0 bases, and 13 bases lay between the germline ends. The CDR3 region has the DNA TGTGCCAGCTCACCACATCCCCCGACAAACTCTGGAAACACCATATATTTT. Translating it yields CASSPHPPTNSGNTIYF.

This chain links TRBV16 with TRBJ1-4; 8 nucleotides align to TRBD1. The CDR3 runs to 13 residues. Per germline, CDR1 KGHSY and CDR2 FQNENV. Trimming took 4 bases from V and 7 from J; bases not matched to a gene: 2. DNA for the CDR3: TGTGCCAGCAGCCCGGACAGGGTTGAAAAACTGTTTTTT. Translating gives CASSPDRVEKLFF.

The rearrangement uses TRBV6-1 and TRBJ2-1; possibly TRBD2 for D (6 bases). The CDR3 is made up of 13 amino acids. Per germline, CDR1 MNHNS and CDR2 SASEGT. Trimming pared 0 bases from V and 11 bases from J, leaving 11 bases between. DNA of the CDR3: TGTGCCAGCAGTGAAGCAAACGGGAGTCAGCAGTTCTTC. It encodes CASSEANGSQQFF.

The rearrangement links TRBV7-8 to TRBJ2-3; D possibly corresponds to TRBD1 (5 bases). Trimming pared 5 bases from V and 3 bases from J, leaving 18 bases between. CDR3 length equals 16 residues. The V gene's germline CDR1 is SGHVS and CDR2 FQNEAQ. The CDR3 nucleotides are TGTGCCAGCAGCCGGTCAGGGTATCTGGGGACAGATACGCAGTATTTT. It codes for CASSRSGYLGTDTQYF.

The chain employs TRBV7-3 and TRBJ1-1; D gene unclear. The V end was cut by 3 bases, the J end by 0 bases, with 5 bases between. Germline CDR1 and CDR2: SGHTA and FQGTGA. This CDR3 region has 13 residues. The CDR3 sequence: CASSFAVNTEAFF. In DNA form, the CDR3 reads TGTGCCAGCAGCTTCGCAGTGAACACTGAAGCTTTCTTT. Supplemented by reference TRBV7-3 and TRBJ1-1, the full variable domain reads GAGVSQTPSNKVTEKGKYVELRCDPISGHTALYWYRQSLGQGPEFLIYFQGTGAADDSGLPNDRFFAVRPEGSVSTLKIQRTERGDSAVYLCASSFAVNTEAFFGQGTRLTVV.

This clone was found once. The chain recombines TRBV9 with TRBJ2-1; the match to TRBD2 covers 8 bases. Germline V gene lookup returns CDR1 SGDLS and CDR2 YYNGEE. J gave up 4 bases and V 3 bases, and 3 bases lay outside the gene matches. The CDR3 length is 14 residues. DNA of the CDR3: TGTGCCAGCAGCGGGGCGGGGGGATACAATGAGCAGTTCTTC. Protein product: CASSGAGGYNEQFF.

The V and J genes are TRBV18 and TRBJ1-6; D uncertain. Germline V gene data show CDR1 as KGHSH and CDR2 as LQKENI. The CDR3 sequence is 13 residues long. V gave up 3 bases and J gave up 10 bases, with 10 bases separating them. The CDR3 region is CASSPGGDSPLHF. The CDR3 DNA follows: TGTGCCAGCTCACCGGGAGGAGACTCACCCCTCCACTTT. Full variable domain (remainder filled in from reference TRBV18 and TRBJ1-6): NAGVMQNPRHLVRRRGQEARLRCSPMKGHSHVYWYRQLPEEGLKFMVYLQKENIIDESGMPKERFSAEFPKEGPSILRIQQVVRGDSAAYFCASSPGGDSPLHFGNGTRLTVT.

The chain recombines TRBV6-5 with TRBJ1-5; D is perhaps TRBD1 (5 bases). This CDR3 has 14 amino acids. From germline, CDR1 is MNHEY and CDR2 SVGAGI. Trimming removed 6 bases from V and 3 bases from J, with 12 bases in between. The CDR3 loop reads CASRFSGDNQPQHF. The CDR3 nucleotides read TGTGCCAGCAGGTTCTCGGGGGACAATCAGCCCCAGCATTTT.

The gene calls are TRBV15 and TRBJ2-1, with D perhaps matching TRBD2 (6 bases). There are 16 residues in the CDR3. Germline V gene sequence: CDR1 LNHNV, CDR2 YYDKDF (reference sequence). Trimming left V 0 bases short and J 0 bases short, with 9 bases between. The CDR3 is CATSRDRRGSYNEQFF. DNA for the CDR3: TGTGCCACCAGCAGAGATCGGCGGGGCTCCTACAATGAGCAGTTCTTC.

The rearrangement uses TRBV12-3 or TRBV12-4 and TRBJ2-3, with D tentatively TRBD2 (6 bases). V was cut by 10 bases and J by 3 bases, with 14 bases left in between. The CDR3 is 13 amino acids. The CDR3 region is CATKPLATDTQYF. The CDR3 bases are TGTGCCACCAAGCCCCTAGCGACAGATACGCAGTATTTT.